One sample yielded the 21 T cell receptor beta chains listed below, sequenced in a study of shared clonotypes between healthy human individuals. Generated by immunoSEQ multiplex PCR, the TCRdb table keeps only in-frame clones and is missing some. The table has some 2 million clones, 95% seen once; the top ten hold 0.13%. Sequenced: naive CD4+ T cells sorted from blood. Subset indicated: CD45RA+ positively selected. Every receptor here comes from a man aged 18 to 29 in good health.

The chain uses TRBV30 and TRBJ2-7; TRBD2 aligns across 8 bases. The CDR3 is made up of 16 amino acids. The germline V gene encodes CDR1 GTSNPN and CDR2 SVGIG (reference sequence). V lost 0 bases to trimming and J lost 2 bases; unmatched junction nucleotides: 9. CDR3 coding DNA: TGTGCCTGGAGTGTACGAAGCGGGAGTGCGGCCTACGAGCAGTACTTC. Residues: CAWSVRSGSAAYEQYF. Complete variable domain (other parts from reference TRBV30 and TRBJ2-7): SQTIHQWPATLVQPVGSPLSLECTVEGTSNPNLYWYRQAAGRGLQLLFYSVGIGQISSEVPQNLSASRPQDRQFILSSKKLLLSDSGFYLCAWSVRSGSAAYEQYFGPGTRLTVT.

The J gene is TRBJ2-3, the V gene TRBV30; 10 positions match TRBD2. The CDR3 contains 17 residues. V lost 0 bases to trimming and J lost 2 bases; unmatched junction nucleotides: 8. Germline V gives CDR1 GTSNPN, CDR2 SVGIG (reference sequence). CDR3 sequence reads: CAWSVSRTSGHTDTQYF. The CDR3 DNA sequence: TGTGCCTGGAGTGTAAGCCGGACTAGCGGACACACAGATACGCAGTATTTT.

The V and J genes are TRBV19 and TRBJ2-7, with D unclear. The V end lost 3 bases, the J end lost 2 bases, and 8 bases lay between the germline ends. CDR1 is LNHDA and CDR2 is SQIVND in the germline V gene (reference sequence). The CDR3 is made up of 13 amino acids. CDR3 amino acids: CASSISRAYEQYF. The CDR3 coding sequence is TGTGCCAGTAGTATCTCGAGAGCCTACGAGCAGTACTTC.

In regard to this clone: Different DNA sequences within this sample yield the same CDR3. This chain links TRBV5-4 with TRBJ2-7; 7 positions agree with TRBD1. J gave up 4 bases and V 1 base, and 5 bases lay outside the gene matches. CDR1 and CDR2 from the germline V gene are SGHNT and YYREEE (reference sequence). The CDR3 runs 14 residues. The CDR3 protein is CASSLRQGSYEQYF. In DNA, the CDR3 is TGTGCCAGCAGCTTGCGACAGGGTAGTTACGAGCAGTACTTC.

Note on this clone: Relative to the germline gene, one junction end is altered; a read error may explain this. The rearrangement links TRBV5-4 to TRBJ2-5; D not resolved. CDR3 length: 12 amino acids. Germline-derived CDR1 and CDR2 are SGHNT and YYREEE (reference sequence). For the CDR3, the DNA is TGTGCCAGCAGCTTGGCCGGCAGCCCGGTGGACTTC. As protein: CASSLAGSPVDF.

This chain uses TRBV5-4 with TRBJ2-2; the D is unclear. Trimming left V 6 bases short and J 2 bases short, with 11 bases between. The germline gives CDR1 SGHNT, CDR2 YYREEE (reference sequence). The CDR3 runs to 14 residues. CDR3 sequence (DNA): TGTGCCAGCACTCCCGGGCCCAACACCGGGGAGCTGTTTTTT. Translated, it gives CASTPGPNTGELFF.

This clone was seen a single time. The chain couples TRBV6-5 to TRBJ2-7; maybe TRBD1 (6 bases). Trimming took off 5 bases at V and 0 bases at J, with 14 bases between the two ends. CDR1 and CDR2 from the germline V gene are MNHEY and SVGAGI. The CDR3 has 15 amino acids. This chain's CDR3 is CASSLGQPISYEQYF. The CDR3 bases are TGTGCCAGCAGTCTTGGACAGCCGATCTCCTACGAGCAGTACTTC.

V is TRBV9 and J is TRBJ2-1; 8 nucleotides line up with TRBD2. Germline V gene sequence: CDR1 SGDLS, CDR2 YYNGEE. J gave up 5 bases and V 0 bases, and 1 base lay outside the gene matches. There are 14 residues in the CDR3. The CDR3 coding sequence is TGTGCCAGCAGCGTAGCGGGGGGGCACAATGAGCAGTTCTTC. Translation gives CASSVAGGHNEQFF.

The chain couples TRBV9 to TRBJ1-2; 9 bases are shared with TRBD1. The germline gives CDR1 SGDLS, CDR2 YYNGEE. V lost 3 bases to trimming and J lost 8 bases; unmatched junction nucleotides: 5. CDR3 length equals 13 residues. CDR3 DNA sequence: TGTGCCAGCAGCGAACAGGGGGCGGAAGGCTACACCTTC. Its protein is CASSEQGAEGYTF. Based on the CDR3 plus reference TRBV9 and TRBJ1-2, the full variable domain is DSGVTQTPKHLITATGQRVTLRCSPRSGDLSVYWYQQSLDQGLQFLIQYYNGEERAKGNILERFSAQQFPDLHSELNLSSLELGDSALYFCASSEQGAEGYTFGSGTRLTVV.

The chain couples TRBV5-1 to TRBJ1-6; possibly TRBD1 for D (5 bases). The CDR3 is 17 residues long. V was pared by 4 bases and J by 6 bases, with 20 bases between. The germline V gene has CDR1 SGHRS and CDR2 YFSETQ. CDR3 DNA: TGCGCCAGCAGCCCGGCCCGGGACCCTGGCTCTAATTCACCCCTCCACTTT. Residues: CASSPARDPGSNSPLHF.

CDR3 region: CASSPAMPSRITDTQYF. CDR3 DNA: TGTGCCAGCAGCCCAGCGATGCCTAGCCGGATCACAGATACGCAGTATTTT. The rearrangement joins TRBV7-9 to TRBJ2-3; D is possibly TRBD2 (5 bases). In germline, CDR1 is SEHNR, CDR2 FQNEAQ (reference sequence). V was shortened by 5 bases and J by 2 bases, with 20 bases between the two germline ends. The CDR3 has 17 residues.

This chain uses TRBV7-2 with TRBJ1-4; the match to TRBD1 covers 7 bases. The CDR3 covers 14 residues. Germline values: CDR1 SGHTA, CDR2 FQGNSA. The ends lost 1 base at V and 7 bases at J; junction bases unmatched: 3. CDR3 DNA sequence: TGTGCCAGCAGCTTAGACAGGGGAGCTGAAAAACTGTTTTTT. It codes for CASSLDRGAEKLFF. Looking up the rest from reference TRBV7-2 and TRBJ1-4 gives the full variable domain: GAGVSQSPSNKVTEKGKDVELRCDPISGHTALYWYRQSLGQGLEFLIYFQGNSAPDKSGLPSDRFSAERTGGSVSTLTIQRTQQEDSAVYLCASSLDRGAEKLFFGSGTQLSVL.

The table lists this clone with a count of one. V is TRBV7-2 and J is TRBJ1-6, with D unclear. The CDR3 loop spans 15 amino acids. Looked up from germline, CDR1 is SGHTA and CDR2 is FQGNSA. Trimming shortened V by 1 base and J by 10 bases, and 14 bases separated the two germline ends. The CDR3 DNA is TGTGCCAGCAGCTTAGAGACATCGGGAGAATCACCCCTCCACTTT. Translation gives CASSLETSGESPLHF.

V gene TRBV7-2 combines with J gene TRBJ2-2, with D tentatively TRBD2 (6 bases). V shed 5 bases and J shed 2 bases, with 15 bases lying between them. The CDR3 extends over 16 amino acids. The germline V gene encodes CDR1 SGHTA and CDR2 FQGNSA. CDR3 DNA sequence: TGTGCCAGCAGCCCCGAGGCGGGAACAAACACCGGGGAGCTGTTTTTT. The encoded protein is CASSPEAGTNTGELFF.

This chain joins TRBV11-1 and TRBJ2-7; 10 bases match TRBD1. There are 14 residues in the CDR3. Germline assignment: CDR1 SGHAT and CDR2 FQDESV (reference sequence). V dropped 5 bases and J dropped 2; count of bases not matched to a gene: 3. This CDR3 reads CASSPDRGTYEQYF. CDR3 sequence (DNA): TGTGCCAGCAGCCCGGACAGGGGGACCTACGAGCAGTACTTC. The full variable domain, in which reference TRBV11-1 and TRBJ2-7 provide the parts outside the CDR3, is EAEVAQSPRYKITEKSQAVAFWCDPISGHATLYWYRQILGQGPELLVQFQDESVVDDSQLPKDRFSAERLKGVDSTLKIQPAELGDSAMYLCASSPDRGTYEQYFGPGTRLTVT.

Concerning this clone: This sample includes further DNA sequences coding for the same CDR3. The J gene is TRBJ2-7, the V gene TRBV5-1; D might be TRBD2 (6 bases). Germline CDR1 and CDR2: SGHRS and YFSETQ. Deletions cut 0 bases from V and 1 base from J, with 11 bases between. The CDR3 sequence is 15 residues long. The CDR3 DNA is TGCGCCAGCAGCTTGGCAGGGACTGGATCCTACGAGCAGTACTTC. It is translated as CASSLAGTGSYEQYF.

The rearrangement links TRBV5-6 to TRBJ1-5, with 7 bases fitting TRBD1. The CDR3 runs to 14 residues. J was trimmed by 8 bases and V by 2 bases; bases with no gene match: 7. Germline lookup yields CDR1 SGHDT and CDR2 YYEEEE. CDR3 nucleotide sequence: TGTGCCAGCAGCTTCGGACAGGTTCGGGAGCCCCAGCATTTT. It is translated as CASSFGQVREPQHF.

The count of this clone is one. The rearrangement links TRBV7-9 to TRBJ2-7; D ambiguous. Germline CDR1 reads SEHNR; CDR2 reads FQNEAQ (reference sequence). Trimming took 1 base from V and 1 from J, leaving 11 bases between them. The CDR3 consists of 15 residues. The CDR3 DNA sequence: TGTGCCAGCAGCTTAGGGCAGCAAGAATCCTACGAGCAGTACTTC. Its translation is CASSLGQQESYEQYF. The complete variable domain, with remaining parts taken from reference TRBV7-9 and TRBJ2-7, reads DTGVSQNPRHKITKRGQNVTFRCDPISEHNRLYWYRQTLGQGPEFLTYFQNEAQLEKSRLLSDRFSAERPKGSFSTLEIQRTEQGDSAMYLCASSLGQQESYEQYFGPGTRLTVT.

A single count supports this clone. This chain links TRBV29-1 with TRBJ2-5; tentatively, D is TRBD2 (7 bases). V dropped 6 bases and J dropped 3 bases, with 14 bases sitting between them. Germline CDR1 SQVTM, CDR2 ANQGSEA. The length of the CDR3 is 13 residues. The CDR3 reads CSVTRGGEETQYF. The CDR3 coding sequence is TGCAGCGTGACTAGAGGGGGGGAAGAGACCCAGTACTTC. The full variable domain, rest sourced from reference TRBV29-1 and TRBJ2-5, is SAVISQKPSRDICQRGTSLTIQCQVDSQVTMMFWYRQQPGQSLTLIATANQGSEATYESGFVIDKFPISRPNLTFSTLTVSNMSPEDSSIYLCSVTRGGEETQYFGPGTRLLVL.

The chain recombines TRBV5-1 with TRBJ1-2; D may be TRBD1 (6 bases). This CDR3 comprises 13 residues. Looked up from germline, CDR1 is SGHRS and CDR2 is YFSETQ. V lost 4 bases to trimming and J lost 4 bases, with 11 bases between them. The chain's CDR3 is CASSRDNGYGYTF. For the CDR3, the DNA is TGCGCCAGCAGCCGGGACAACGGCTATGGCTACACCTTC.

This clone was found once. The CDR3 loop is CASSPRVGGREQYF. The DNA for the CDR3 is TGTGCCAGCAGCCCCCGAGTCGGGGGGCGAGAGCAGTACTTC. The chain carries TRBV7-8 and TRBJ2-7; D perhaps matches TRBD2 (7 bases). The germline V gene encodes CDR1 SGHVS and CDR2 FQNEAQ. The CDR3 spans 14 residues. Trimming left V 5 bases short and J 7 bases short, with 18 bases between.